Following are 9 T cell receptor beta chains from one sample sequenced in a study of shared clonotypes between healthy human individuals. Data came from immunoSEQ multiplex PCR; TCRdb stores just in-frame clones and leaves some out. The data show some 1.5 million clones, around 98% seen once. Source material: naive CD4+ T cells sorted from blood. The subset: CD45RA+ positively selected. All receptors come from a man aged 30 to 45 in good health.

The chain combines TRBV9 with TRBJ1-3; D not certain. The CDR3 has 14 amino acids. Germline V CDR1 and CDR2: SGDLS, YYNGEE. V lost 3 bases, J lost 2 bases, and 9 bases lay in between. The CDR3 sequence is CASSDDWTGNTIYF. The CDR3 nucleotides read TGTGCCAGCAGCGACGACTGGACTGGAAACACCATATATTTT.

This chain joins TRBV10-3 and TRBJ2-7; 9 positions match TRBD1. Germline V gives CDR1 ENHRY, CDR2 SYGVKD. The J segment lost 1 base and the V segment lost 5 bases, leaving 9 bases of the junction unmatched. CDR3 length: 16 residues. The DNA for the CDR3 is TGTGCCATCAGTTCGGACAGGGGATCTGAATCCTACGAGCAGTACTTC. This sequence encodes CAISSDRGSESYEQYF.

The chain has TRBV5-1 and TRBJ2-5; TRBD1 matches 8 bases. The CDR3 spans 16 residues. Per the germline V gene, CDR1 is SGHRS and CDR2 is YFSETQ. Trimming removed 2 bases from V and 4 bases from J; junction bases left unmatched: 10. The CDR3 sequence: CASSLGQGWETETQYF. The CDR3 DNA sequence: TGCGCCAGCAGCTTAGGACAGGGATGGGAAACAGAGACCCAGTACTTC.

This clone has a single count. The chain carries TRBV5-1 and TRBJ2-3; D is unresolved. V shed 0 bases and J shed 2 bases, with 10 bases lying between them. Germline CDR1 reads SGHRS; CDR2 reads YFSETQ. The CDR3 consists of 15 residues. The CDR3 sequence: CASSLALVDTDTQYF. CDR3 coding DNA: TGCGCCAGCAGCTTGGCCCTAGTGGACACAGATACGCAGTATTTT.

This chain uses TRBV5-1 with TRBJ2-5, with D possibly called TRBD1 or TRBD2 (5 bases each). The V gene lost 7 bases and the J gene lost 4 bases, with 17 bases spanning the gap. This CDR3 is built from 14 residues. CDR1 is SGHRS, CDR2 YFSETQ, per germline. The DNA for the CDR3 is TGCGCCAGCTGGACCGGGACCCCCAGAGAGACCCAGTACTTC. Amino acids: CASWTGTPRETQYF.

This chain uses TRBV4-3 with TRBJ1-5, with 9 bases fitting TRBD1. V was pared by 1 base and J by 7 bases, with 8 bases of the junction left unmatched. Germline-derived CDR1 and CDR2 are LGHNA and YSLEER. CDR3 length equals 16 residues. CDR3 sequence: CASSQVLGQGFQPQHF. The CDR3 DNA follows: TGCGCCAGCAGCCAAGTTCTGGGACAGGGTTTCCAGCCCCAGCATTTT.

The V and J genes are TRBV28 and TRBJ2-3, with 10 nucleotides matching TRBD1. Trimming cost V 3 bases and J 4 bases; bases outside gene matches: 4. Germline V gene sequence: CDR1 MDHEN, CDR2 SYDVKM. The CDR3 sequence is 15 residues long. The CDR3 DNA follows: TGTGCCAGCAGTTTCAGTGGGACAGGGGCAGATACGCAGTATTTT. Translated, it gives CASSFSGTGADTQYF.

The gene calls are TRBV6-1 and TRBJ1-5; weak D call: TRBD1 (5 bases). The CDR3 runs 14 residues. From germline, CDR1 is MNHNS and CDR2 SASEGT. Between the trimmed V and J ends, which lost 3 bases and 4 bases, there was a span of 10 bases. The CDR3 sequence is CASSDWQGNQPQHF. CDR3 DNA: TGTGCCAGCAGTGACTGGCAGGGAAATCAGCCCCAGCATTTT.

The chain joins TRBV7-2 to TRBJ2-5; D is unresolved. The CDR3 extends over 13 amino acids. Germline V CDR1 and CDR2: SGHTA, FQGNSA. V lost 0 bases, J lost 2 bases, and 4 bases lay in between. The CDR3 bases are TGTGCCAGCAGCTTAGCGGTTCAAGAGACCCAGTACTTC. Translation: CASSLAVQETQYF.